Listed below are T cell receptor beta chains from one sample, sequenced in a study of T-cell reconstitution after alpha-beta-depleted transplantation in children. TCRdb reprocessed the PCR reads with MiXCR, giving one entry per CDR3 protein. The sample contains over 100,000 distinct CDR3 sequences, around 10% of which appear only once. The sequencing used PBMCs, collected before TCRalphabeta/CD19-depleted stem cell transplant. All receptors derive from a boy between 2 and 10 years old with acute lymphoblastic leukemia, due to receive a stem cell transplant. The CDR3 runs from the conserved cysteine through the conserved F or W. Fields, in order: clone size, D gene, J gene, V gene, CDR3 length, CDR3 protein, CDR3 DNA. D genes are given only for firm matches. Size is omitted from some rows. Given values are once, few, many or a class for expanded clones.

>many|.|TRBJ2-7|TRBV27|14
CASGSGTIPYEQYF
TGTGCCAGCGGCTCCGGGACCATACCCTACGAGCAGTACTTC
>few|.|TRBJ1-1|TRBV3-1|14
CASTQSGVRTEAFF
TGTGCCAGCACCCAGTCGGGGGTAAGGACTGAAGCTTTCTTT
>few|TRBD2|TRBJ2-1|TRBV5-1|18
CASSLVASGSISYNEQFF
TGCGCCAGCAGCTTGGTTGCTAGCGGGAGCATTTCCTACAATGAGCAGTTCTTC
>few|.|TRBJ2-1|TRBV6-5|14
CSSSYAPRGGEQFF
TGTTCCAGCAGTTACGCCCCCCGGGGCGGTGAGCAGTTCTTC
>.|TRBD2|TRBJ2-1|TRBV20-1|21
CCARPPTATSGLRSSYNEQFF
TGCTGTGCTAGACCCCCTACGGCGACTAGCGGGCTCAGGAGTTCCTACAATGAGCAGTTCTTC
>.|.|TRBJ2-5|TRBV20-1|12
CSASRGSGTQYF
TGCAGTGCTAGTCGAGGGTCCGGGACCCAGTACTTC
>.|.|TRBJ2-7|TRBV7-6|13
CASSLPNAYEQYF
TGTGCCAGCAGCTTACCGAACGCCTACGAGCAGTACTTC
>few|TRBD2|TRBJ2-1|TRBV20-1|20
CSAKLEYSGRDRSSYNEQFF
TGCAGTGCGAAGCTCGAATATAGCGGGAGGGACCGTAGCTCCTACAATGAGCAGTTCTTC
>few|TRBD2|TRBJ2-1|TRBV5-1|17
CASSGTGPRLAGDEQFF
TGCGCCAGCAGTGGGACCGGGCCCCGATTAGCGGGGGATGAGCAGTTCTTC
>.|.|TRBJ2-3|TRBV4-1|15
CASSQVAVGTDTQYF
TGCGCCAGCAGCCAAGTTGCGGTAGGCACAGATACGCAGTATTTT
>.|.|TRBJ1-5|TRBV3-1|15
CASSQEPGSNQPQHF
TGTGCCAGCAGCCAAGAGCCGGGAAGCAATCAGCCCCAGCATTTT
>.|.|TRBJ2-7|TRBV5-1|14
CATKWGQGNYEQYF
TGCGCCACCAAATGGGGCCAGGGAAACTACGAGCAGTACTTC
>.|.|TRBJ1-5|TRBV5-1|15
CASSLGGGSNQPQHF
TGCGCCAGCAGCTTGGGGGGAGGAAGCAATCAGCCCCAGCATTTT
>few|TRBD1|TRBJ2-3|TRBV7-9|16
CASSPRDRGIQDTQYF
TGTGCCAGCAGCCCGCGGGACAGGGGAATCCAAGATACGCAGTATTTT
>.|.|TRBJ2-5|TRBV28|13
CDSSLAGFETQYF
TGTGACAGCAGTTTGGCAGGGTTCGAGACCCAGTACTTC
>many|.|TRBJ1-6|TRBV6-5|15
CASSSGQLRNSPLHF
TGTGCCAGCAGTTCCGGACAGCTACGTAATTCACCCCTCCACTTT
>.|TRBD2|TRBJ2-1|TRBV27|15
CAFRWPSGRFHEQFF
TGTGCCTTCAGATGGCCTAGCGGGAGGTTCCATGAGCAGTTCTTC
>many|.|TRBJ2-3|TRBV4-1|15
CASSQEVRYGSTQYF
TGCGCCAGCAGCCAGGAGGTCAGATATGGGAGTACGCAGTATTTT
>.|.|TRBJ2-7|TRBV28|15
CASSASRAIPREQYF
TGTGCCAGCAGCGCTTCCCGGGCGATCCCCAGAGAGCAGTACTTC
>few|TRBD2|TRBJ2-5|TRBV27|14
CASSPSGFTETQYF
TGTGCCAGCAGTCCTAGCGGGTTTACTGAGACCCAGTACTTC
>.|.|TRBJ1-4|TRBV7-9|14
CASSNPGSGEKLFF
TGTGCCAGCAGCAACCCAGGGTCTGGGGAAAAACTGTTTTTT
>many|.|TRBJ1-1|TRBV6-1|13
CASSELETAPAFF
TGTGCCAGCAGTGAGTTAGAGACAGCCCCAGCTTTCTTT
>.|TRBD2|TRBJ2-3|TRBV25-1|13
CASKLGSGGTQYF
TGTGCCAGCAAACTAGGGTCGGGAGGTACGCAGTATTTT
>.|.|TRBJ2-1|TRBV7-6|17
CASSFLLSTGAGNEQFF
TGTGCCAGCAGCTTCCTGCTGTCAACGGGAGCGGGCAATGAGCAGTTCTTC
>once|.|TRBJ1-1|TRBV7-9|12
CASSLEFSEAFF
TGTGCCAGCAGCTTAGAATTTTCTGAAGCTTTCTTT
>few|.|TRBJ2-7|TRBV28|14
CASSNSGDPYEQYF
TGTGCCAGCAGTAACTCGGGGGACCCCTACGAGCAGTACTTC
>.|.|TRBJ2-5|TRBV20-1|15
CSAERQGRVEETQYF
TGCAGTGCTGAGAGACAGGGGAGGGTCGAGGAGACCCAGTACTTC
>few|TRBD2|TRBJ2-1|TRBV4-2|17
CASSLGTSGSSGNEQFF
TGTGCCAGCAGCCTCGGGACTAGCGGGAGTTCCGGGAATGAGCAGTTCTTC
>few|.|TRBJ2-5|TRBV12-3/TRBV12-4|17
CASSLVIGPSLQETQYF
TGTGCCAGCAGTTTAGTTATAGGTCCGTCGTTGCAAGAGACCCAGTACTTC
>.|.|TRBJ1-1|TRBV5-1|12
CASSPEGAEAFF
TGCGCCAGCAGCCCGGAGGGGGCTGAAGCTTTCTTT
>many|TRBD1|TRBJ2-6|TRBV5-1|18
CASSLIGQGAAGANVLTF
TGCGCCAGCAGCTTGATAGGACAGGGGGCCGCTGGGGCCAACGTCCTGACTTTC
>few|.|TRBJ1-6|TRBV27|17
CASSFRSVSRRGSPLHF
TGTGCCAGCAGTTTCCGTTCGGTTAGCAGGCGGGGTTCACCCCTCCACTTT